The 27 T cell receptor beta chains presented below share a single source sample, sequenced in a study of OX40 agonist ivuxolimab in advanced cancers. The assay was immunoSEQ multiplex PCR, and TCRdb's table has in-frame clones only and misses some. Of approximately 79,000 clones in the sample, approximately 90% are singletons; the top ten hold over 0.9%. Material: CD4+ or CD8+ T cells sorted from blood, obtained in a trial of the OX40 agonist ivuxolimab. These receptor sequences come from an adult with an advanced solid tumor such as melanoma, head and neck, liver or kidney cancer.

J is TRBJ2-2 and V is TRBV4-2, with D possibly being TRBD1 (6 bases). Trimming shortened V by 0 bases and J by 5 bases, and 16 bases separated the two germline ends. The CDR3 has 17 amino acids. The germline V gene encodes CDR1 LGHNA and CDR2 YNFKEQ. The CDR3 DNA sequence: TGTGCCAGCAGCCAAGATCCCCAGGGAAGGGGGACCGGGGAGCTGTTTTTT. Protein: CASSQDPQGRGTGELFF.

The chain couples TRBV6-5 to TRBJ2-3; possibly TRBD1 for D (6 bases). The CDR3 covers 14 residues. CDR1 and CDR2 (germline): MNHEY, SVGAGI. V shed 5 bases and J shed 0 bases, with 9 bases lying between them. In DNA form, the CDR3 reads TGTGCCAGCAGTACGACAGGTAGCACAGATACGCAGTATTTT. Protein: CASSTTGSTDTQYF.

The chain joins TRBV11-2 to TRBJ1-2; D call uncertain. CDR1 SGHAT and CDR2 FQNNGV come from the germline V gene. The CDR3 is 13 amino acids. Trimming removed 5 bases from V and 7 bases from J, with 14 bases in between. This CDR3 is CASSPDPKTGYTF. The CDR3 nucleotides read TGTGCCAGCAGCCCGGACCCGAAGACTGGCTACACCTTC.

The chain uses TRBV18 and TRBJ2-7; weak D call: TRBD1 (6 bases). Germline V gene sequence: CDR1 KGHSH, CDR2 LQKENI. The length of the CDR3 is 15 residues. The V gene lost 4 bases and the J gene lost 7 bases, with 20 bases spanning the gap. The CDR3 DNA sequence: TGTGCCAGCTCACAATCGGAACAGGGATTAAGAGAGCAGTACTTC. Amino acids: CASSQSEQGLREQYF.

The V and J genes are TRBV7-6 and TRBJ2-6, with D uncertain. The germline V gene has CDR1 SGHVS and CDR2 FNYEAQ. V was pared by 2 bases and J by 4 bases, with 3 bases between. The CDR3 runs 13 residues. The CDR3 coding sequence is TGTGCCAGCAGCTTACCCGGGGCCAACGTCCTGACTTTC. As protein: CASSLPGANVLTF.

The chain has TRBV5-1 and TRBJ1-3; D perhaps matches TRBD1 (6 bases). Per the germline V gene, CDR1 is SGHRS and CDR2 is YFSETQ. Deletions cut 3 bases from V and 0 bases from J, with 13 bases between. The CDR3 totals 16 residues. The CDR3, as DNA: TGCGCCAGCAGCTACGACAGGCTAAGCTCTGGAAACACCATATATTTT. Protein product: CASSYDRLSSGNTIYF.

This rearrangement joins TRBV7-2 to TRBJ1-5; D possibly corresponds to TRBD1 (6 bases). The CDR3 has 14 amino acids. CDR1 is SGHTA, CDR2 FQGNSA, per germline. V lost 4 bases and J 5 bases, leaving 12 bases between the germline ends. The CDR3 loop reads CASSSLTGYQPQHF. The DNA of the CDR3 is TGTGCCAGCAGCTCGTTAACAGGGTATCAGCCCCAGCATTTT. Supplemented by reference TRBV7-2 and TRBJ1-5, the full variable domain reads GAGVSQSPSNKVTEKGKDVELRCDPISGHTALYWYRQSLGQGLEFLIYFQGNSAPDKSGLPSDRFSAERTGGSVSTLTIQRTQQEDSAVYLCASSSLTGYQPQHFGDGTRLSIL.

The CDR3 reads CSVGSPGGYTEAFF. The CDR3 DNA sequence: TGCAGCGTTGGGTCCCCAGGGGGCTACACTGAAGCTTTCTTT. The V and J genes are TRBV29-1 and TRBJ1-1; 8 nucleotides agree with TRBD1. V lost 4 bases, J lost 3 bases, and 7 bases stayed unmatched. This CDR3 comprises 14 residues. Per germline, CDR1 SQVTM and CDR2 ANQGSEA.

The CDR3 reads CASSPDGTPLHF. The CDR3 nucleotides read TGCGCCAGCAGCCCTGACGGGACACCCCTCCACTTT. The J gene is TRBJ1-6, the V gene TRBV5-1; D call uncertain. The V end lost 4 bases, the J end lost 11 bases, and 10 bases lay between the germline ends. The CDR3 extends over 12 amino acids. Germline V gives CDR1 SGHRS, CDR2 YFSETQ.

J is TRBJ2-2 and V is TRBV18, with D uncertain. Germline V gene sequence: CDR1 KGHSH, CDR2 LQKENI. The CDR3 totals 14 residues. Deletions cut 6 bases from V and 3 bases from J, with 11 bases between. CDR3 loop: CASSPDGDTGELFF. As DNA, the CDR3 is TGTGCCAGCTCGCCAGACGGAGACACCGGGGAGCTGTTTTTT. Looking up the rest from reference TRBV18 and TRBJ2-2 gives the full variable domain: NAGVMQNPRHLVRRRGQEARLRCSPMKGHSHVYWYRQLPEEGLKFMVYLQKENIIDESGMPKERFSAEFPKEGPSILRIQQVVRGDSAAYFCASSPDGDTGELFFGEGSRLTVL.

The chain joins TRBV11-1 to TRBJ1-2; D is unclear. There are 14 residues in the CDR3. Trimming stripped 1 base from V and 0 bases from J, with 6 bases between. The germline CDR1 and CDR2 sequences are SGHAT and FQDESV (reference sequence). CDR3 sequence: CASSLDFSNYGYTF. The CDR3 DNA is TGTGCCAGCAGCTTAGACTTCTCTAACTATGGCTACACCTTC.

The CDR3 region is CASSSYAQANTEAFF. The CDR3 bases are TGTGCCAGCAGTTCGTACGCACAAGCGAACACTGAAGCTTTCTTT. The rearrangement links TRBV6-5 to TRBJ1-1, with D unresolved. Germline V gene sequence: CDR1 MNHEY, CDR2 SVGAGI. Between the trimmed V and J ends, which lost 4 bases and 1 base, there was a span of 13 bases. The CDR3 covers 15 residues.

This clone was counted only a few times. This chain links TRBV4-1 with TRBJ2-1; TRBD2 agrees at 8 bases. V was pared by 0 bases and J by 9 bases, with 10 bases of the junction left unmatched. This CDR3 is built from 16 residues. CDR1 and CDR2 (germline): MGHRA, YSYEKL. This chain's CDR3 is CASSQDRGSGMGEQFF. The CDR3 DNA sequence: TGCGCCAGCAGCCAAGATCGGGGTAGCGGGATGGGTGAGCAGTTCTTC.

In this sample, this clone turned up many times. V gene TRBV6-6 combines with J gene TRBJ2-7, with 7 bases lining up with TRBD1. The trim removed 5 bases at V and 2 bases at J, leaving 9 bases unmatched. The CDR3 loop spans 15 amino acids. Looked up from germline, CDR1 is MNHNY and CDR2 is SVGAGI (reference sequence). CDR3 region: CASSPRQGAAYEQYF. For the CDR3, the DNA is TGTGCCAGCAGTCCCCGACAGGGAGCGGCCTACGAGCAGTACTTC.

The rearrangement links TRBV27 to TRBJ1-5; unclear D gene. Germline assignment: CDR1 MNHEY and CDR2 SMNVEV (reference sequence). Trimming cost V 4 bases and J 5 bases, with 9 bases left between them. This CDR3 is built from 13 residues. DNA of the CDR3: TGTGCCAGCAGTTCACGGTTTTATCAGCCCCAGCATTTT. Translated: CASSSRFYQPQHF.

CDR3 loop: CASSEAGGLETQYF. The CDR3 region has the DNA TGTGCCAGCAGTGAAGCGGGAGGGCTTGAGACCCAGTACTTC. The chain carries TRBV2 and TRBJ2-5; TRBD2 matches 7 bases. V trimming: 0 bases; J trimming: 5 bases; junction bases outside the gene matches: 3. CDR1 and CDR2 from the germline V gene are SNHLY and FYNNEI. This CDR3 comprises 14 residues. The variable domain in full, completed from reference TRBV2 and TRBJ2-5, reads EPEVTQTPSHQVTQMGQEVILRCVPISNHLYFYWYRQILGQKVEFLVSFYNNEISEKSEIFDDQFSVERPDGSNFTLKIRSTKLEDSAMYFCASSEAGGLETQYFGPGTRLLVL.

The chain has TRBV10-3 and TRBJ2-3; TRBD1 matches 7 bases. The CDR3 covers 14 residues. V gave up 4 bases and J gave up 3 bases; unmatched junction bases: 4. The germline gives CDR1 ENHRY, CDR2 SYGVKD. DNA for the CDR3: TGTGCCATCAGTGCGGTGACAGGGACAGATACGCAGTATTTT. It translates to CAISAVTGTDTQYF.

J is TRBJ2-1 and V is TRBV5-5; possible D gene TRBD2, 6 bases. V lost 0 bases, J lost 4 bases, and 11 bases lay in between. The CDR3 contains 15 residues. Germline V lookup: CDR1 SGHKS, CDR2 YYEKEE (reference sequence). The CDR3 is CASSLDGTSYNEQFF. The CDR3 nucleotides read TGTGCCAGCAGCTTGGATGGGACTTCTTACAATGAGCAGTTCTTC. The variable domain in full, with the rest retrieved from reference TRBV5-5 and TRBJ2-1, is DAGVTQSPTHLIKTRGQQVTLRCSPISGHKSVSWYQQVLGQGPQFIFQYYEKEERGRGNFPDRFSARQFPNYSSELNVNALLLGDSALYLCASSLDGTSYNEQFFGPGTRLTVL.

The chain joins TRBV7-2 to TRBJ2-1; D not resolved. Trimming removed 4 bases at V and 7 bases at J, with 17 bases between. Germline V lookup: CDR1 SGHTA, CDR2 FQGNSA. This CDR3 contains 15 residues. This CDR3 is CASSSGGGDRNEQFF. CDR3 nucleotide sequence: TGTGCCAGCAGCTCCGGTGGTGGGGATAGGAATGAGCAGTTCTTC.

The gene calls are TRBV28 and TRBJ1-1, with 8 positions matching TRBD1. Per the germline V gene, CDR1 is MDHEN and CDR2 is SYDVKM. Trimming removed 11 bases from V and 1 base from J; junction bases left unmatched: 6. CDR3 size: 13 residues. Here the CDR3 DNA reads TGTGCCTATAAGGGGACAGGGAACACTGAAGCTTTCTTT. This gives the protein CAYKGTGNTEAFF.

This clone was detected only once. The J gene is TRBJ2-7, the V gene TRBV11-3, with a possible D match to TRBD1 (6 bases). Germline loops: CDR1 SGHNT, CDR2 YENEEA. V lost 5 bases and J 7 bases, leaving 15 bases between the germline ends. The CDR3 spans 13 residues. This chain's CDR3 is CASSTGMRGEQYF. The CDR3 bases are TGTGCCAGCAGCACAGGGATGAGGGGGGAGCAGTACTTC.

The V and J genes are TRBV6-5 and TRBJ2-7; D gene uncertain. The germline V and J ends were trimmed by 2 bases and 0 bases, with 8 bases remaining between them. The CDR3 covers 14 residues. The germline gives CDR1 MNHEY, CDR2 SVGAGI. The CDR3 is CASSYREASYEQYF. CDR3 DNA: TGTGCCAGCAGTTACAGGGAAGCCTCCTACGAGCAGTACTTC.

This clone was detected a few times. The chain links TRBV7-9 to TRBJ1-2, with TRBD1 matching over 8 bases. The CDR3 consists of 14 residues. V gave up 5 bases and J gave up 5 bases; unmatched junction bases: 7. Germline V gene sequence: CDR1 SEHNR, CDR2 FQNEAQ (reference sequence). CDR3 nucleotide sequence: TGTGCCAGCAGCCCTGGACAGGGTTTGTATGGCTACACCTTC. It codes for CASSPGQGLYGYTF.

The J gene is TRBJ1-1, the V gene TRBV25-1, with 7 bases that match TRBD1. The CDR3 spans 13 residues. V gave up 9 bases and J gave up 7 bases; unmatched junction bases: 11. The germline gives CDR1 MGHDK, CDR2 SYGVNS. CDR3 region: CARQRRQGHEAFF. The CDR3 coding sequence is TGTGCCAGGCAGCGGAGACAGGGCCATGAAGCTTTCTTT.

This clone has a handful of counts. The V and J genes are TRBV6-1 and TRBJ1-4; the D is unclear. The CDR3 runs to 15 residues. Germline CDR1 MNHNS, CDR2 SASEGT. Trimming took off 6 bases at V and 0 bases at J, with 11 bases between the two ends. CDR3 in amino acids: CASRAVPTTNEKLFF. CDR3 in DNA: TGTGCCAGCAGGGCAGTCCCAACAACTAATGAAAAACTGTTTTTT.

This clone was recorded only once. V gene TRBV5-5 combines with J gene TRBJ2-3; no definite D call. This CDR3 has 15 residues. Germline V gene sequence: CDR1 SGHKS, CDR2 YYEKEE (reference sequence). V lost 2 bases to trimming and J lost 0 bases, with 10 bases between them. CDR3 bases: TGTGCCAGCAGCTTTTCGGGCTTCAGCACAGATACGCAGTATTTT. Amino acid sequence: CASSFSGFSTDTQYF. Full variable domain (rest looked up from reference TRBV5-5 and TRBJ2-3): DAGVTQSPTHLIKTRGQQVTLRCSPISGHKSVSWYQQVLGQGPQFIFQYYEKEERGRGNFPDRFSARQFPNYSSELNVNALLLGDSALYLCASSFSGFSTDTQYFGPGTRLTVL.

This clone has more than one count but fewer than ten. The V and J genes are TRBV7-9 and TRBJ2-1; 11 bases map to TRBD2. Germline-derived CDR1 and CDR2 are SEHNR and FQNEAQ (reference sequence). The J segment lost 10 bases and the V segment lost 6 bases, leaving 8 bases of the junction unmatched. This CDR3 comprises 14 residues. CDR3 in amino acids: CASSRLAGGSEQFF. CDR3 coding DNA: TGTGCCAGCAGTAGGCTAGCGGGAGGCTCGGAGCAGTTCTTC.